This note documents a single T cell receptor (beta chain) sequence. Its binding antigen is unknown. No much larger clonotype is one base removed from it; base qualities were not supplied. Genomic DNA was extracted from sorted cells for sequencing of the TCRbeta CDR3 region. TCRbeta CDR3 regions were sequenced using the immunoSEQ Assay. Here the immuneACCESS table is served through TCRdb, limited to in-frame sequences with V and J called. Missing clones are a known gap in these copies; in checked studies unresolved V genes cover under half, and the rest lacks a known reason. This sample is represented by around 68,000 clones; roughly 86% of them were singletons. The top ten clonotypes cover around 2.1% of the sample. This sample is drawn from a study of OX40 agonist ivuxolimab in advanced cancers. Looking at the study overall: The costimulatory receptor OX40 (CD134) was targeted by ivuxolimab, a fully human IgG2 agonistic monoclonal antibody. In the dose-escalation cohort, around four fifths of patients were male, and the mean age was approximately 55 years, with a range of roughly 23 to 85. Prior anti-PD-1, anti-PD-L1 or anti-CTLA-4 therapy was permitted, and checkpoint inhibitors had been received by under 50% of dose-escalation patients. The paper describes the monotherapy dose-escalation part (N = 52 patients) of the phase I trial of ivuxolimab. The point of sequencing TCRbeta in the periphery was to test whether ivuxolimab changed TCR sequence diversity and drove clonal T-cell expansion. Three dose-escalation patients achieved partial responses, one with hepatocellular carcinoma and two with cutaneous melanoma. Of the approximately 54 patients in dose escalation, some 19 had hepatocellular carcinoma, some 15 had melanoma, 9 had renal cell carcinoma and 9 had head and neck cancer. Intravenous ivuxolimab was administered to patients every 2 weeks at six dose levels: 0.01, 0.1, 0.3, 1.5, 3 and 10 mg/kg. The paper's findings and limits, for the study overall: Which antigens the clonally expanded peripheral T cells were specific for was not determined. Low levels of normalized T-cell clonal expansion were also shown by some nonresponding patients. Clonal expansion of both CD4+ and CD8+ blood T cells was observed from baseline to week 6 at doses 0.1 to 3.0 mg/kg. In the 0.1-3.0 mg/kg groups, partial responders had among the lowest normalized peripheral clonal expansion, particularly in CD8+ T cells. After ivuxolimab, expanded clones were on average more numerous among CD8+ T cells than among CD4+ T cells.

The CDR3 contains 15 residues, cysteine and phenylalanine counted. The CDR3 DNA has 45 bases and is translated from base 1. Between the V and J ends, shortened by 2 bases and 7 bases respectively, the junction contains 15 bases. From a lookup of the germline V gene, CDR1 and CDR2 are SGHTA and FQGTGA. Patients with a history of autoimmune disease or receiving systemic immunosuppression were excluded from the trial. In every dose cohort, peripheral blood was drawn for TCR sequencing at baseline, cycle 4 day 1, and cycle 7 day 1. Samples came from an open-label, multicenter, first-in-human phase I dose-escalation trial of ivuxolimab. Adults with locally advanced or metastatic melanoma, renal cell carcinoma, hepatocellular carcinoma or head and neck squamous cell carcinoma were enrolled in the trial. Before TCR sequencing, CD4+ and CD8+ T cells were separately sorted from peripheral blood.

This TCR was recovered from an adult with an advanced solid tumor such as melanoma, head and neck, liver or kidney cancer. This sample comprised CD4+ or CD8+ T cells sorted from blood, obtained in a trial of the OX40 agonist ivuxolimab. Recombination joined TRBV7-3 with TRBJ2-1; no D gene can be assigned with confidence. The DNA is TGTGCCAGCAGCTTAGTGGCCAGAGTGGGTAATGAGCAGTTCTTC. This codes for CASSLVARVGNEQFF.